What follows is one TCR beta chain and its context. Trimming shortened V by 6 bases and J by 3 bases, and 11 bases separated the two germline ends. The CDR3 spans 13 residues. Germline CDR1 reads SNHLY; CDR2 reads FYNNEI. The entry originates in a study of cytotoxic CD8 clonotypes in ibrutinib-treated CLL. Study information: Mean values per sample were 250,000 to 300,000 productive templates and more than 90,000 productive rearrangements.

Here immunoSEQ multiplex PCR was the method, and the copy in TCRdb shows in-frame clones only, minus some. The table shows fewer than 200,000 clones, with more than 80% occurring only once. The chain links TRBV2 to TRBJ1-2; unclear D gene. The receptor comes from a human donor with chronic lymphocytic leukemia. The sample consisted of PBMCs, taken after 24 months of ibrutinib treatment. CDR3 coding DNA: TGTGCCAGCAGCAGATCAGGAGACTATGGCTACACCTTC. This encodes CASSRSGDYGYTF.